A selection of T cell receptor beta chains follows, all from one sample in a study of T-cell memory formation after mild COVID-19. MiXCR, run by TCRdb on the 5' RACE reads, gives a single entry per CDR3 protein. The table records roughly 400,000 distinct CDR3 sequences, roughly 15% of them present only once. The sample taken for sequencing was PBMCs or a T cell subset sorted from them (not recorded which). The source of these receptors is a man aged 18-30 years who had mild COVID-19 (a few samples of this study predate the infection). Cell type and time point are not known. Both conserved end residues are part of each CDR3. The D gene is left open where the match is weak. Where a row states a size, it is once, few, many or the class of an expanded clone; other rows omit it.

size,V,D,J,DNA,CDR3
few,TRBV4-2,NA,TRBJ2-4,TGTGCCAGCACCCGCGGTCCCCACGACTGGGACATTCAGTACTTC,CASTRGPHDWDIQYF
few,TRBV25-1,NA,TRBJ1-2,TGTGCCAGCAGACAGACCAACTATGGCTACACCTTC,CASRQTNYGYTF
NA,TRBV7-9,TRBD2,TRBJ2-1,TGTGCCAGCAGAACCGGGACTAGCGGCGACTACAATGAGCAGTTCTTC,CASRTGTSGDYNEQFF
few,TRBV7-3,NA,TRBJ2-3,TGTGCCAGCAGCTTAGGCCTGACCACAGATACGCAGTATTTT,CASSLGLTTDTQYF
few,TRBV20-1,NA,TRBJ1-2,TGCAGTGCTAGTGAGGATTGGAACTATGGCTACACCTTC,CSASEDWNYGYTF
many,TRBV5-1,NA,TRBJ2-2,TGCGCCAGCAGCTTTGTAGGAACCACCGGGGAGCTGTTTTTT,CASSFVGTTGELFF
NA,TRBV25-1,TRBD2,TRBJ2-1,TGTGCCAGCAGTGAATATCCTGGGGGGGATAGTCACTACAATGAGCAGTTCTTC,CASSEYPGGDSHYNEQFF
few,TRBV9,NA,TRBJ2-5,TGTGCCAGCAGCGTCGGTGGACTAGGAGGGGGGGAGACCCAGTACTTC,CASSVGGLGGGETQYF
NA,TRBV3-1,NA,TRBJ1-4,TGTGCCAGCAGCCCCCAAAGAGGGGAGGGCGAAAAACTGTTTTTT,CASSPQRGEGEKLFF
few,TRBV10-3,TRBD2,TRBJ2-3,TGTGCCTTGACTAGCGGGGGACAAGATACGCAGTATTTT,CALTSGGQDTQYF
NA,TRBV6-2/TRBV6-3,TRBD1,TRBJ2-1,TGTGCCAGGATGCGCCGGGACAGGGACTACAATGAGCAGTTCTTC,CARMRRDRDYNEQFF
NA,TRBV7-8,TRBD1,TRBJ1-5,TGTGCCAGCAGTCCGACAGGGAGGCTTCGGGATCAGCCCCAGCATTTT,CASSPTGRLRDQPQHF
NA,TRBV7-2,NA,TRBJ1-5,TGTGCCAGCAGCGCCGGCCGGGGCATTGGTAGTCAGCCCCAGCATTTT,CASSAGRGIGSQPQHF
NA,TRBV5-1,TRBD2,TRBJ2-1,TGCGCCAGCAGCTTGGTTGCGGGGGGCCTTTCTTACAATGAGCAGTTCTTC,CASSLVAGGLSYNEQFF
NA,TRBV4-1,TRBD1,TRBJ2-2,TGCGCCAGCAGCCAAGATCTGGGGACAGGGTGGACCGGGGAGCTGTTTTTT,CASSQDLGTGWTGELFF
few,TRBV4-2,TRBD1,TRBJ2-7,TGTGCCAGCAGCCAAGAAGGACAGGGGGCCGGTGAGCAGTACTTC,CASSQEGQGAGEQYF
NA,TRBV6-6,TRBD2,TRBJ2-2,TGTGCCAGCAGCCCATTAGCGGGGGGGCGCGCGAAGACCGGGGAGCTGTTTTTT,CASSPLAGGRAKTGELFF
NA,TRBV7-9,NA,TRBJ1-2,TGTGCCAGCAGCACCCCCGGGCAGGTGGGCGGCTACACCTTC,CASSTPGQVGGYTF
few,TRBV6-6,NA,TRBJ1-4,TGTGCCAGCAGTTACGAGGACAGCAATGAAAAACTGTTTTTT,CASSYEDSNEKLFF
NA,TRBV6-5,NA,TRBJ2-7,TGTGACAGCAGTTACTCGAGACTATCCTACGAGCAGTACTTC,CDSSYSRLSYEQYF
NA,TRBV6-1,TRBD2,TRBJ2-1,TGTGCCAGCAGTTACCTAGCGGGGGCCAACTACAATGAGCAGTTCTTC,CASSYLAGANYNEQFF
NA,TRBV7-2,NA,TRBJ1-2,TGTGCCAGCAGATTCGGGCCTGCGGTCTCTGGCTACACCTTC,CASRFGPAVSGYTF
few,TRBV18,NA,TRBJ1-4,TGTGCCAGCTCACCGCCGGGGCGCGGAAGTGAAAAACTGTTTTTT,CASSPPGRGSEKLFF
NA,TRBV12-3/TRBV12-4,NA,TRBJ1-1,TGTGCCAGCAGTTTAACATCCCCCAACACTGAAGCTTTCTTT,CASSLTSPNTEAFF
few,TRBV6-1,TRBD1,TRBJ2-7,TGTGGCATCCGGACAGGGACACTCGACGAGCAGTACTTC,CGIRTGTLDEQYF
few,TRBV2,TRBD1,TRBJ1-1,TGTGCCAGCAGTGCCGGGACAGGGGGCCCTGAAGCTTTCTTT,CASSAGTGGPEAFF
few,TRBV5-6,TRBD1,TRBJ1-2,TGTGCCAGCAGCTCCCTTTACACCGACAGGGGCTATGGCTACACCTTC,CASSSLYTDRGYGYTF
NA,TRBV5-1,TRBD2,TRBJ2-3,TGCGCCAGCAGCCCCTCCTTAGCGGGGGCCACAGATACGCAGTATTTT,CASSPSLAGATDTQYF
NA,TRBV7-9,TRBD1,TRBJ1-2,TGTGCCAGCAGCCCTCAGGGGGCAGGCTACACCTTC,CASSPQGAGYTF
NA,TRBV20-1,TRBD2,TRBJ2-2,TGCAGTGCTAGAGATTGGACTAGCGGGGGCGCCGGGGAGCTGTTTTTT,CSARDWTSGGAGELFF
few,TRBV5-1,NA,TRBJ2-5,TGCGCCAGCAGCTTGCCCCCGGGATCACAGGAGACCCAGTACTTC,CASSLPPGSQETQYF
NA,TRBV5-1,NA,TRBJ2-1,TGCGCCAGCAGCTTGGAGGGCAGTCGGCGGGGAGCCTACAATGAGCAGTTCTTC,CASSLEGSRRGAYNEQFF
many,TRBV6-5,TRBD1,TRBJ2-4,TGTGCCAGCAGTACCCGGACAGGGAGCATTCAGTACTTC,CASSTRTGSIQYF
NA,TRBV6-6,NA,TRBJ2-1,TGTGCCACCGGGGAATCGAGCGGATACCGACATGAGCAGTTCTTC,CATGESSGYRHEQFF
NA,TRBV5-1,NA,TRBJ1-1,TGCGCCAGCAGCTCCGACGGGCCTGAAGCTTTCTTT,CASSSDGPEAFF
few,TRBV12-3/TRBV12-4,NA,TRBJ1-2,TGTGCCAGCACCCTCGGGGAGGCCCAGGGCTATGGCTACACCTTC,CASTLGEAQGYGYTF
few,TRBV4-1,TRBD1,TRBJ1-6,TGCGCCAGCAGCCAAACAGGGGATTATAATTCACCCCTCCACTTT,CASSQTGDYNSPLHF
NA,TRBV2,NA,TRBJ1-5,TGTGCCAGCAGTGAACTTAGTAGCAATCAGCCCCAGCATTTT,CASSELSSNQPQHF
many,TRBV7-9,NA,TRBJ1-1,TGTGCCAGCAGCCCCCCAGGGTTGCTTGAAGCTTTCTTT,CASSPPGLLEAFF
NA,TRBV20-1,NA,TRBJ1-5,TGCAGTGCTAGAGCTATAGGGACACCGAATCAGCCCCAGCATTTT,CSARAIGTPNQPQHF
many,TRBV29-1,TRBD1,TRBJ2-5,TGCAGCGGACGACAGGGAGTTGAGACCCAGTACTTC,CSGRQGVETQYF
few,TRBV7-2,NA,TRBJ2-2,TGTGCCAGCTGGTGGACTACAATCGGGGAGCTGTTTTTT,CASWWTTIGELFF
NA,TRBV6-5,NA,TRBJ1-2,TGTGCCAGCAGTTACCAGGGATGGGATGGCTACACCTTC,CASSYQGWDGYTF
many,TRBV7-2,NA,TRBJ2-3,TGTGCCAGCAGGACGGCCCGTGGAGGCACGCAGTATTTT,CASRTARGGTQYF
NA,TRBV5-1,NA,TRBJ2-2,TGCGCCAGCAGCCAGACAGGATACACCGGGGAGCTGTTTTTT,CASSQTGYTGELFF
few,TRBV9,NA,TRBJ1-2,TGTGCCAGCAGCGTAGGGAGCTCTAACTATGGCTACACCTTC,CASSVGSSNYGYTF
few,TRBV5-1,NA,TRBJ2-5,TGCGCCAGCAGCGGGCAGGGACGACAGACCCAGTACTTC,CASSGQGRQTQYF
few,TRBV16,NA,TRBJ2-7,TGTGCCAGCAGCCAGGGGAATCGGGGCGAGCAGTACTTC,CASSQGNRGEQYF